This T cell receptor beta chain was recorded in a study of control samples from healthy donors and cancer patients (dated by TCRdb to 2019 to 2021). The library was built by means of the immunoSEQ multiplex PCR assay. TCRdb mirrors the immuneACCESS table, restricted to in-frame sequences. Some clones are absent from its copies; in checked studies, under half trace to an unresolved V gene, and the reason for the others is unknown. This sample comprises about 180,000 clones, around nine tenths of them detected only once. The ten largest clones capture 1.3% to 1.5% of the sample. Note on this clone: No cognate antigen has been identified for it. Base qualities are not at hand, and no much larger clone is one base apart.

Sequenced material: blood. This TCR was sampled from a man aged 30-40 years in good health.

CDR3 reads: CASSAGGQGGKNIQYF. The DNA sequence is TGTGCCAGCAGCGCCGGTGGGCAGGGGGGCAAAAACATTCAGTACTTC. Rearrangement joined TRBV5-4 to TRBJ2-4; matching of 7 bases hints at TRBD1 as the D gene. Trimming takes 4 bases from V and 3 bases from J, and the germline ends sit 17 bases apart. The CDR3, from cysteine to phenylalanine, totals 16 residues. CDR3 DNA is the only sequence kept; it has 48 bases, read in frame from the first base. The germline V gene (reference sequence) supplies CDR1 SGHNT and CDR2 YYREEE.